In its sample, the clone carrying this T cell receptor beta chain was seen once. Its antigen is as yet unknown. The sample comes from a study of siplizumab effects on memory and regulatory T cells. Approximately 100,000 TCR templates per sample were assayed. This table comes from immunoSEQ multiplex PCR, and its TCRdb copy is limited to in-frame clones, with some not included. The sample gives 56,000 or so clones, about 97% of which show up once; roughly 1.1% is in the top ten. Whole-study results and caveats: The average Treg-derived proportion among mappable alloreactive CD4+ clones was 68.8% with siplizumab versus roughly 30% in controls. Solely a minor proportion of alloreactive clones could be assigned to unstimulated subsets. Siplizumab caused a significant drop in alloreactive sequences traceable to unstimulated CD4+ memory cells.

Sequenced: naive CD8+ T cells sorted from blood. The TCR originated in a human donor in good health.

CDR3 amino acids: CASSLTGEQYF. The DNA for the CDR3 is TGTGCCAGCAGTCTAACAGGCGAGCAGTACTTC. This chain joins TRBV2 and TRBJ2-7; tentative D call: TRBD1 (5 bases). V was cut by 5 bases and J by 6 bases, with 8 bases left in between. Germline lookup yields CDR1 SNHLY and CDR2 FYNNEI. The CDR3 spans 11 residues.